Listed below are T cell receptor beta chains from one sample, sequenced in a study of blood T cell repertoires in COVID-19. Generated by immunoSEQ multiplex PCR, the TCRdb table keeps only in-frame clones and is missing some. Seen here are 95,000 to 150,000 clones, approximately 90% observed once, and the top ten hold less than 2%. Sequencing input: peripheral blood. Receptors originate from a human donor in a cohort sampled during active COVID-19. CDR3s include the opening cysteine and the closing phenylalanine or tryptophan. A D gene is named only where the DNA matches it firmly.

v_call | d_call | cdr3_aa
TRBV29-1 | TRBD2 | CSVAEGTGGLQETQYF
TRBV7-9 | TRBD1 | CASSPRDRGYSGEQYF
TRBV7-6 | TRBD2 | CASSPLRGSGELFF
TRBV21-1 | . | CASSTRQTHSGANVLTF
TRBV6-6 | . | CASSYGAGDSYNEQFF
TRBV9 | . | CASSVGGSYNEQFF
TRBV28 | . | CASSLYTAQRTQYF
TRBV11-2 | TRBD1 | CASSLDYRGPYEQYF
TRBV5-8 | . | CASSLTTGNYGQPQHF
TRBV7-9 | TRBD2 | CASSSIGTRDNEQFF
TRBV4-1 | . | CASSPSTDYGYTF
TRBV15 | . | CATSRERQSQETQYF
TRBV28 | TRBD2 | CASSSLAGVIYNEQFF
TRBV10-3 | TRBD1 | CAISELGDSDSGANVLTF
TRBV20-1 | . | CSASTVNEQFF
TRBV19 | . | CASSFPVQVGGKNGYTF
TRBV7-2 | . | CASSLVMAGPNHEQYF
TRBV6-6 | . | CASSIQGEQPQHF
TRBV28 | TRBD1 | CASSRTGSSYEQYF